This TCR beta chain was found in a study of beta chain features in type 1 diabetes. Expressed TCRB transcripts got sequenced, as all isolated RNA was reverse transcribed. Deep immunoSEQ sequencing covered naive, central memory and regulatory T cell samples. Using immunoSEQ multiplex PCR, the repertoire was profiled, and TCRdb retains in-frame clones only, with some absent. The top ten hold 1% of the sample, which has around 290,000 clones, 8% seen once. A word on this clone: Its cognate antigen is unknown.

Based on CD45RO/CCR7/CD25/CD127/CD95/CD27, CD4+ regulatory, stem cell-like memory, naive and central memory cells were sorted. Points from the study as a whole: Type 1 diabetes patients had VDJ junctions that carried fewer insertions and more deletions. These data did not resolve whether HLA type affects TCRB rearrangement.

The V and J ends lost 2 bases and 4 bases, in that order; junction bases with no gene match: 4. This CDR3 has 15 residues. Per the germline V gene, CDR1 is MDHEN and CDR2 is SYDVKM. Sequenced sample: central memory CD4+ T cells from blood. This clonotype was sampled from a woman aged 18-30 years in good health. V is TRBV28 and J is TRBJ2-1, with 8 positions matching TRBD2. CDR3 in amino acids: CASSLVSGGYNEQFF. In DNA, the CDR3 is TGTGCCAGCAGTTTAGTGTCGGGGGGGTACAATGAGCAGTTCTTC.